This T cell receptor (beta chain) is drawn from a study of CD8 T cells in Susac syndrome. V gave up 6 bases and J gave up 4 bases, with 15 bases separating them. This CDR3 has 14 residues. Germline V gives CDR1 MGHDK, CDR2 SYGVNS. Reverse transcription of about 0.45 to 1 ug RNA was performed with random hexamers. TCR beta CDR3 was amplified by immunoSEQ covering 54 Vbeta and 13 Jbeta. TCRdb re-called the immunoSEQ multiplex PCR reads with MiXCR, one entry per CDR3 protein. In the table there are about 200,000 distinct CDR3 sequences, approximately 95% of which are singletons. TCR beta from blood CD8+ and CD4+ T cells was sequenced. Controls were healthy donors chosen to match patients in age and sex.

The sample consisted of CD4+ T cells from PBMCs. The TCR sequence derives from a human donor in good health. V gene TRBV25-1 combines with J gene TRBJ1-2; a weak D match, TRBD1 (5 bases). As DNA, the CDR3 is TGTGCCAGCAGGGGGACCCAGGACGGCTATGGCTACACCTTC. This translates into CASRGTQDGYGYTF.